This T cell receptor (beta chain) was recorded in a study of post-analysis software for immune sequencing data. Study-level background: Patients with relapsing-remitting, secondary progressive and progressive-relapsing multiple sclerosis courses were all represented. Findings and limits, study-wide: Significantly decreased normalized Chao1 diversity was recorded for multiple sclerosis patients relative to controls. Four or five TRBV segments were significantly more frequent in patients than in controls. TRBV5-6, TRBV5-1 and TRBV20-1 were among these segments. Analysis by F measure revealed that same-batch samples clustered strongly together.

Included in the TCR beta cDNA libraries were unique molecular identifiers. The T cell input of 1 to 10 million gave a few hundred thousand cDNA molecules. TCRdb processed the PCR reads anew with MiXCR; each CDR3 protein has one entry. Among 750,000 to 950,000 distinct CDR3 sequences, under 70% were seen once, and the ten largest hold 4% to 5.5%. Germline CDR1 is SQVTM and CDR2 is ANQGSEA. The CDR3 runs to 14 residues. V was clipped by 1 base and J by 2 bases, with 11 bases between them. About this clonotype: The antigen remains undetermined.

Sequencing was done on a sample of blood. The chain recombines TRBV29-1 with TRBJ2-5; unclear D gene. This clonotype was sampled from a girl under 18 with multiple sclerosis. In DNA, the CDR3 is TGCAGCGTTGAAGTAGGCCTGCTTCAAGAGACCCAGTACTTC. This translates into CSVEVGLLQETQYF.